This T cell receptor (beta chain) comes out of a study of T cells after yellow fever vaccination. V shed 8 bases and J shed 1 base, with 11 bases lying between them. CDR3 length: 13 residues. CDR1 MNHEY and CDR2 SMNVEV come from the germline V gene (reference sequence). Template-switching 5'RACE yielded the TCR cDNA; a universal primer site and UMIs were added in the process. Each CDR3 protein gets one entry after TCRdb re-called the 5' RACE reads with MiXCR. This table holds around 310,000 distinct CDR3 sequences, approximately 4% found once. In this sample, this clonotype turned up many times. This clonotype originated in a man in his late teens or twenties who received the YFV17D yellow fever vaccine. Sequenced material: PBMCs, taken 5 days after the yellow fever booster vaccination. The chain links TRBV27 to TRBJ1-1; possible D gene TRBD1, 6 bases. The CDR3 region is CASQTGWNTEAFF. The DNA of the CDR3 is TGTGCCAGCCAGACAGGATGGAACACTGAAGCTTTCTTT.